A selection of T cell receptor beta chains follows, all from one sample in a study of blood T cell repertoires in COVID-19. The table came from immunoSEQ multiplex PCR; TCRdb's copy has only in-frame clones and leaves some out. The profile shows some 330,000 clones, around 87% of them singletons. Sequencing was carried out using peripheral blood. The receptors were sampled from a woman in her forties or fifties with active or convalescent COVID-19. Both conserved end residues are part of each CDR3. The D gene is left open where the match is weak. Clone size is shown for a subset of rows, as once, few, many or a class of expanded clone.

v_gene	d_gene	j_gene	len	abundance	CDR3nt	CDR3aa
TRBV6-2/TRBV6-3	NA	TRBJ1-1	16	few	TGTGCCAGCAGTGATCCGGGACACCCATTGGCCACTGAAGCTTTCTTT	CASSDPGHPLATEAFF
TRBV5-1	NA	TRBJ2-6	15	NA	TGCGCCAGCAGCGCCACAAGCTCTGGGGCCAACGTCCTGACTTTC	CASSATSSGANVLTF
TRBV3-1/TRBV3-2	NA	TRBJ2-7	14	NA	TGTGCCAGCAGCCCCGGGACTTTCGGCTACGAGCAGTACTTC	CASSPGTFGYEQYF
TRBV7-9	TRBD2	TRBJ2-7	15	NA	TGTGCCAGCAGCTTAGTGGCGGGAGAAGGCTACGAGCAGTACTTC	CASSLVAGEGYEQYF
TRBV5-6	NA	TRBJ1-1	16	once	TGTGCCAGCACTATTGCAGGGAGGATGTGGAACACTGAAGCTTTCTTT	CASTIAGRMWNTEAFF
TRBV12-3/TRBV12-4	NA	TRBJ1-1	13	NA	TGTGCCAGCACCAAGACAGGGAACACTGAAGCTTTCTTT	CASTKTGNTEAFF
TRBV4-3	TRBD1	TRBJ1-2	15	NA	TGCGCCAGCAGCCAAGACAACAGGGGGCCATATGGCTACACCTTC	CASSQDNRGPYGYTF
TRBV6-5	TRBD2	TRBJ2-7	15	NA	TGTGCCAGCAGCCCGCTAGTCGGGAGGTCCTACGAGCAGTACTTC	CASSPLVGRSYEQYF
TRBV11-2	NA	TRBJ1-1	15	NA	TGTGCCAGCAGCTTAATAAACAGACTGAACACTGAAGCTTTCTTT	CASSLINRLNTEAFF
TRBV7-8	TRBD1	TRBJ2-5	13	NA	TGTGCCAGCAGCACCGGGACAGGAGAGACCCAGTACTTC	CASSTGTGETQYF
TRBV7-3	NA	TRBJ1-1	13	NA	TGTGCCAGCAGCCAACAGGGGAACACTGAAGCTTTCTTT	CASSQQGNTEAFF
TRBV2	TRBD1	TRBJ1-2	16	NA	TGTGCCAGCACATTGGACAGGGGCCACGCTAACTATGGCTACACCTTC	CASTLDRGHANYGYTF
TRBV28	NA	TRBJ2-7	13	NA	TGTGCCAGCAGTCCGTCCAGTCTGAGGGAGCAGTACTTC	CASSPSSLREQYF
TRBV4-2	NA	TRBJ1-2	13	NA	TGTGCCAGCAGCCAAGGGCCGGGGTATGGCTACACCTTC	CASSQGPGYGYTF
TRBV7-9	NA	TRBJ1-2	13	NA	TGTGCCAGCAGCCCTGGGTCTGGGAGCGGCTACACCTTC	CASSPGSGSGYTF
TRBV7-2	TRBD2	TRBJ2-4	17	NA	TGTGCCAGCAGCCTCACCCGTCTAGCGGGGGGGCTGAACATTCAGTACTTC	CASSLTRLAGGLNIQYF
TRBV2	TRBD1	TRBJ1-3	14	NA	TGTGCCAGTAAAGGGGGCTCATCGGGAAACACCATATATTTT	CASKGGSSGNTIYF
TRBV5-1	TRBD1	TRBJ1-1	14	NA	TGCGCCAGCAGCTTCACCGACAGGGTCGCTGAAGCTTTCTTT	CASSFTDRVAEAFF
TRBV29-1	NA	TRBJ1-3	12	NA	TGCAGCGTTGATACAGGGGGAAACACCATATATTTT	CSVDTGGNTIYF
TRBV6-5	TRBD1	TRBJ2-7	15	NA	TGTGCCAGCAGCTCAGACAGGGGGTGGTTAAGTGAGCAGTACTTC	CASSSDRGWLSEQYF
TRBV6-5	TRBD1	TRBJ1-1	14	NA	TGTGCCAGCAGAGGGACAGGAGCACTCACTGAAGCTTTCTTT	CASRGTGALTEAFF
TRBV9	NA	TRBJ2-2	14	once	TGTGCCAGCAGCTGGTCGGGGGAATCCGGGGAGCTGTTTTTT	CASSWSGESGELFF
TRBV9	NA	TRBJ1-6	16	NA	TGTGCCAGCAGCGTAGATCTGAGCTCCTATAATTCACCCCTCCACTTT	CASSVDLSSYNSPLHF
TRBV6-2/TRBV6-3	NA	TRBJ2-7	12	NA	TGTGCCAGCAGTTCGACTTCCTACGAGCAGTACTTC	CASSSTSYEQYF
TRBV28	NA	TRBJ2-7	13	NA	TGTGCCAGCAGTCCACAATCCCCCTTGGAGCAGTACTTC	CASSPQSPLEQYF
TRBV6-5	TRBD2	TRBJ2-1	15	NA	TGTGCCAGCAGCCAGGGACTAGCCTCGAGGCATGAGCAGTTCTTC	CASSQGLASRHEQFF
TRBV30	TRBD2	TRBJ2-3	14	NA	TGTGCCTGGAGTCAGACTAGCGGGACAGATACGCAGTATTTT	CAWSQTSGTDTQYF
TRBV4-2	TRBD2	TRBJ2-1	17	NA	TGTGCCAGCAGCCTACATTCGGGGACTAGCGGGGGCAATGAGCAGTTCTTC	CASSLHSGTSGGNEQFF
TRBV11-2	NA	TRBJ2-7	14	once	TGTGCCAGCAGCGAATCCCAAGGGGGCTACGAGCAGTACTTC	CASSESQGGYEQYF
TRBV29-1	NA	TRBJ2-7	13	NA	TGCAGCGCCCGAGCGGACAGCTCCTACGAGCAGTACTTC	CSARADSSYEQYF
TRBV3-1/TRBV3-2	TRBD1	TRBJ2-5	14	NA	TGTGCCAGCAGCGACGACAGGGCCCGGGAGACCCAGTACTTC	CASSDDRARETQYF
TRBV6-6	NA	TRBJ2-1	15	NA	TGTGCCAGCAGTTATTTAGGGCAGGGGAACAATGAGCAGTTCTTC	CASSYLGQGNNEQFF
TRBV2	NA	TRBJ1-1	10	NA	TGTGCCTGCAGACAGACTGAAGCTTTCTTT	CACRQTEAFF
TRBV29-1	NA	TRBJ1-1	14	NA	TGCAGCGTTGAGAAACAGGCTAGGAACACTGAAGCTTTCTTT	CSVEKQARNTEAFF
TRBV7-2	TRBD2	TRBJ2-5	15	NA	TGTGCCAGCAGCTTAGGCCTAGCGGGAGAAGAGACCCAGTACTTC	CASSLGLAGEETQYF
TRBV7-2	TRBD2	TRBJ2-7	14	NA	TGTGCCAGCAGGCCGGGGGGGGCTCAGTACGAGCAGTACTTC	CASRPGGAQYEQYF
TRBV20-1	TRBD2	TRBJ2-7	15	once	TGCAGTGCTAGTTCCGGGACTAGGTACTCCTACGAGCAGTACTTC	CSASSGTRYSYEQYF
TRBV7-3	TRBD2	TRBJ2-1	15	NA	TGTGCCAGCAGCCAGACCGGGACTACCTACAATGAGCAGTTCTTC	CASSQTGTTYNEQFF
TRBV18	TRBD2	TRBJ2-1	15	NA	TGTGCCAGCTCACCACTAGCGGGAGTTTCAGGAGAGCAGTTCTTC	CASSPLAGVSGEQFF
TRBV11-3	NA	TRBJ2-7	14	few	TGTGCCAGCAGCTCCGGGGACTCCTCCTACGAGCAGTACTTC	CASSSGDSSYEQYF
TRBV6-2/TRBV6-3	NA	TRBJ2-1	13	NA	TGTGCCAGCAGTACTAGTCTTACCAATGAGCAGTTCTTC	CASSTSLTNEQFF
TRBV3-1/TRBV3-2	NA	TRBJ1-1	14	NA	TGTGCCAGCAGCCAGGAGGGGTGGGGAACTGAAGCTTTCTTT	CASSQEGWGTEAFF
TRBV5-1	TRBD1	TRBJ1-6	15	NA	TGCGCCAGCGGGACAGATAGCTCCTATAATTCACCCCTCCACTTT	CASGTDSSYNSPLHF
TRBV5-8	TRBD1	TRBJ1-6	14	NA	TGTGCCAGCAGCAAGGGACAGAATAATTCACCCCTCCACTTT	CASSKGQNNSPLHF
TRBV7-9	NA	TRBJ1-2	14	NA	TGTGCCAGCAGCTTAGCCGGTTTAGACTATGGCTACACCTTC	CASSLAGLDYGYTF
TRBV2	NA	TRBJ2-7	12	NA	TGTGCCAGCACTGACCTAACCTACGAGCAGTACTTC	CASTDLTYEQYF
TRBV18	NA	TRBJ1-1	12	NA	TGTGCCAGCTCACCAACAGCCACTGAAGCTTTCTTT	CASSPTATEAFF
TRBV5-4	NA	TRBJ2-7	15	NA	TGTGCCAGCAGCTCCGGGGGGCCCAGCTCCTACGAGCAGTACTTC	CASSSGGPSSYEQYF
TRBV4-3	NA	TRBJ2-7	15	NA	TGCGCCAGCAGCCAAGATCTCACAGCCAGTTACGCGCAGTACTTC	CASSQDLTASYAQYF